The 2 T cell receptor beta chains in this list originate from one sample, sequenced in a study of T cells in Graves' hyperthyroidism and ophthalmopathy. What was amplified from RNA transcripts were TCR beta CDR3 regions. A first-round RT-PCR of the TCR CDR3 used the HTBI primer set. TCRdb recomputed calls from the multiplex PCR reads with MiXCR, one row per CDR3 protein. Of around 490,000 distinct CDR3 sequences listed, less than 20% are singletons. Source material: blood. These receptors were collected from a man between 40 and 49 years old with Graves' ophthalmopathy.

This clonotype was detected many times. The DNA for the CDR3 is TGTGCCAGCGGACAGGGGGTGAGCTATAGTGAGCAGTTCTTC. Translation gives CASGQGVSYSEQFF. V gene TRBV6-1 combines with J gene TRBJ2-1, with 10 bases that match TRBD1. The germline CDR1 and CDR2 sequences are MNHNS and SASEGT. The CDR3 has 14 amino acids. Losses at the gene ends were 8 bases for V and 9 bases for J; bases not matched to a gene: 10.

V gene TRBV7-2 combines with J gene TRBJ1-2; D may be TRBD1 (5 bases). Germline V lookup: CDR1 SGHTA, CDR2 FQGNSA. The CDR3 extends over 14 amino acids. V was shortened by 1 base and J by 4 bases, with 10 bases between the two germline ends. The CDR3 is CASSLEAGGYGYTF. The CDR3 bases are TGTGCCAGCAGCTTAGAAGCGGGGGGCTATGGCTACACCTTC.